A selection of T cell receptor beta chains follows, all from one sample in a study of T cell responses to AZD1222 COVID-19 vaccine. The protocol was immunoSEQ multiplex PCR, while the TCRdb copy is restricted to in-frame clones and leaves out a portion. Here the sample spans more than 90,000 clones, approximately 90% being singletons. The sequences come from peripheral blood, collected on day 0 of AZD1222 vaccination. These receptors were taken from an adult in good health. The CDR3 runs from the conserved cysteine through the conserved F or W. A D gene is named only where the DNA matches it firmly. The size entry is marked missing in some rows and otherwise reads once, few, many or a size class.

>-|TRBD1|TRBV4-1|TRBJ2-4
CASSGWTGENIQYF
TGCGCCAGCAGCGGATGGACAGGGGAAAACATTCAGTACTTC
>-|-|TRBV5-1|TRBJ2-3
CASSWRGELETDTQYF
TGCGCCAGCAGCTGGAGGGGGGAACTGGAAACAGATACGCAGTATTTT
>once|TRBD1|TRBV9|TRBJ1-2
CASSVGQGTGYTF
TGTGCCAGCAGCGTCGGACAGGGGACTGGCTACACCTTC
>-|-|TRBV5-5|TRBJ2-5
CASSLYVNQETQYF
TGTGCCAGCAGCTTGTACGTAAACCAAGAGACCCAGTACTTC
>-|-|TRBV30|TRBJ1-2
CAWTLIHRSYGYTF
TGTGCCTGGACCCTGATCCATCGGAGCTATGGCTACACCTTC
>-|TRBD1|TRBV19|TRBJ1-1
CASSIDGDSLNTEAFF
TGTGCCAGTAGTATAGATGGGGACAGTTTGAACACTGAAGCTTTCTTT
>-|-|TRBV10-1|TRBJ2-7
CASSRGLPSYEQYF
TGCGCCAGCAGCCGGGGGCTACCATCCTACGAGCAGTACTTC
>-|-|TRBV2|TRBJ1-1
CASSESNTEAFF
TGTGCCAGCAGTGAAAGTAACACTGAAGCTTTCTTT
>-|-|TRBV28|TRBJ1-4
CASSLGSQTVATNEKLFF
TGTGCCAGCAGTTTGGGAAGCCAAACGGTCGCAACTAATGAAAAACTGTTTTTT
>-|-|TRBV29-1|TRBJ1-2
CSDMKRWYGYTF
TGCAGCGATATGAAGCGTTGGTATGGCTACACCTTC
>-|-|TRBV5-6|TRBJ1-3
CASSLGTLGNTIYF
TGTGCCAGCAGCTTGGGGACTCTTGGAAACACCATATATTTT
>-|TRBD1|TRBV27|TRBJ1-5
CASGRTGGDQPQHF
TGTGCCAGCGGGAGGACAGGGGGCGATCAGCCCCAGCATTTT
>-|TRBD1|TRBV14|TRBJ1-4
CASSQPDRASEKLFF
TGTGCCAGCAGCCAACCCGACAGGGCGAGTGAAAAACTGTTTTTT
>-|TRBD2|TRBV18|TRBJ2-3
CASSLPGLAGADTQYF
TGTGCCAGCTCGCTTCCCGGGCTAGCGGGGGCAGATACGCAGTATTTT
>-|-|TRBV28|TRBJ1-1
CASSTNSGDTEAFF
TGTGCCAGCAGTACTAATTCAGGGGACACTGAAGCTTTCTTT
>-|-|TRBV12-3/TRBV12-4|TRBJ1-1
CASSFSVNTEAFF
TGTGCCAGCAGTTTCTCCGTGAACACTGAAGCTTTCTTT
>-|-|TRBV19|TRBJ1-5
CATSIRRAPGQPQHF
TGTGCCACCTCAATCAGGCGGGCGCCCGGTCAGCCCCAGCATTTT
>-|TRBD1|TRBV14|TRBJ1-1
CASSGYRGLFDTEAFF
TGTGCCAGCAGCGGTTACAGGGGGCTATTTGACACTGAAGCTTTCTTT
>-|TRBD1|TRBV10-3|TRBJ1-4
CAISSPDRGYEKLFF
TGTGCCATCAGTAGCCCGGACAGGGGGTATGAAAAACTGTTTTTT
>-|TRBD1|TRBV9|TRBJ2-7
CASTRRDRDYEQYF
TGTGCCAGCACCCGCCGGGACAGGGACTACGAGCAGTACTTC
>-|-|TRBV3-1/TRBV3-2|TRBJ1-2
CASSHRLGGVGYTF
TGTGCCAGCAGCCACCGCTTGGGGGGCGTTGGCTACACCTTC
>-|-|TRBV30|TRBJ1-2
CAWSSRNYGYTF
TGTGCCTGGAGTTCCCGGAACTATGGCTACACCTTC
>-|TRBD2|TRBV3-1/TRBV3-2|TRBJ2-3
CASSQGMSSGGVDTQYF
TGTGCCAGCAGCCAAGGAATGTCTAGCGGGGGTGTAGATACGCAGTATTTT
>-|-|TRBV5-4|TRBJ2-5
CASSLGGSETQYF
TGTGCCAGCAGCTTGGGGGGGTCGGAGACCCAGTACTTC
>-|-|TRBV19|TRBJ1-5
CASSQSVSNHPQHF
TGTGCCAGTAGCCAGAGTGTTAGCAATCACCCCCAGCATTTT
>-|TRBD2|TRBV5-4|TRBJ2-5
CASSFAAGGRMQETQYF
TGTGCCAGCAGCTTTGCAGCGGGGGGCAGGATGCAAGAGACCCAGTACTTC
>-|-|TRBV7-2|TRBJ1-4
CASSLDFAEKLFF
TGTGCCAGCAGCTTAGACTTCGCTGAAAAACTGTTTTTT
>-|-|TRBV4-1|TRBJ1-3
CASSQDGGTGNTIYF
TGCGCCAGCAGCCAAGATGGGGGTACTGGAAACACCATATATTTT
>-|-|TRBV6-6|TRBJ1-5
CASSPGRHPMPRQPQHF
TGTGCCAGCAGTCCCGGGCGTCACCCTATGCCCCGGCAGCCCCAGCATTTT
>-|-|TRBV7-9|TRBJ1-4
CASSSSNSTNEKLFF
TGTGCCAGCAGCTCGTCAAACTCAACTAATGAAAAACTGTTTTTT
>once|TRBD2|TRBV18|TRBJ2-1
CASSPLTSGGTYNEQFF
TGTGCCAGCTCACCTCTGACTAGCGGGGGTACCTACAATGAGCAGTTCTTC
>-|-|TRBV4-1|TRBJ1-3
CASSQDRGSAGNTIYF
TGCGCCAGCAGCCAAGATCGCGGGTCGGCGGGAAACACCATATATTTT
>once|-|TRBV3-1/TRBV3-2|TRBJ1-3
CASSHQAWTVKSSGNTIYF
TGTGCCAGCAGCCACCAAGCCTGGACGGTCAAGAGTTCTGGAAACACCATATATTTT
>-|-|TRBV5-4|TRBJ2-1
CASSLDSYRSGNEQFF
TGTGCCAGCAGCCTTGATTCGTACAGGAGTGGGAATGAGCAGTTCTTC
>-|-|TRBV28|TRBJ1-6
CASSLHGSNSPLHF
TGTGCCAGCAGTTTACATGGTTCTAATTCACCCCTCCACTTT
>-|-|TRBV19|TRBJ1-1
CASSILEVGTEAFF
TGTGCCAGTAGTATATTGGAGGTGGGGACTGAAGCTTTCTTT
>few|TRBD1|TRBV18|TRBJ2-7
CASSPLPGGYEQYF
TGTGCCAGCTCACCACTACCAGGGGGTTACGAGCAGTACTTC
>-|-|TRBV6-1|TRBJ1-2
CASSESIIGHYGYTF
TGTGCCAGCAGTGAATCTATTATCGGTCACTATGGCTACACCTTC
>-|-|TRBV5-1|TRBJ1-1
CASSLEWSGTEAFF
TGCGCCAGCAGCTTGGAGTGGTCCGGTACTGAAGCTTTCTTT
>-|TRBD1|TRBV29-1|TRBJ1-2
CSVEFDRDYGYTF
TGCAGCGTTGAATTCGACAGGGACTATGGCTACACCTTC
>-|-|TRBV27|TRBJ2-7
CASSLGAEQYF
TGTGCCAGCAGTTTAGGTGCCGAGCAGTACTTC
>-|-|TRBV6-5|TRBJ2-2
CASRTNPGTGELFF
TGTGCCAGCAGGACTAACCCGGGAACCGGGGAGCTGTTTTTT
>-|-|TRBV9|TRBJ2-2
CASSNSPGELFF
TGTGCCAGCAGCAACAGTCCCGGGGAGCTGTTTTTT
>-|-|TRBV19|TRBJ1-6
CASRGQGMYNSPLHF
TGTGCCAGTAGAGGCCAGGGAATGTATAATTCACCCCTCCACTTT
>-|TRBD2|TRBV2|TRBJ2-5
CASSELRGGWETQYF
TGTGCCAGCAGTGAGTTGCGGGGGGGCTGGGAGACCCAGTACTTC
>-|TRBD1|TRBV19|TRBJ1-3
CASTPRDSSGNTIYF
TGTGCCAGTACCCCCCGGGACAGCTCTGGAAACACCATATATTTT
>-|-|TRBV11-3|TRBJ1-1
CASSPSWEHTEAFF
TGTGCCAGCAGCCCCTCTTGGGAGCACACTGAAGCTTTCTTT
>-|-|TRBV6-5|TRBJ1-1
CASSVTGRLAEAFF
TGTGCCAGCAGCGTAACAGGGAGGCTAGCTGAAGCTTTCTTT
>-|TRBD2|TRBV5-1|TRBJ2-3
CASSSNRGGADTQYF
TGCGCCAGCAGCTCAAATCGGGGGGGCGCAGATACGCAGTATTTT
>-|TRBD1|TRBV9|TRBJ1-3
CASSVDRGGTTIYF
TGTGCCAGCAGCGTAGACAGGGGAGGAACCACCATATATTTT